The entry below gives a single T cell receptor (beta chain) sequence along with its context. The CDR3 length is 16 residues. Germline V gene lookup returns CDR1 SGHDT and CDR2 YYEEEE. Germline trimming cut 4 bases from V and 1 base from J; bases unmatched to any gene: 8. TCRdb's copy holds only in-frame clones and misses some; the assay was immunoSEQ multiplex PCR. The sample includes some 220,000 clones, around 86% of them seen just once. This entry comes from a study of blood T cell repertoires in COVID-19. Study-level information: COVID-19 samples, acute and convalescent, were from the United States, Italy and Spain. The cDNA or gDNA used as material had been derived from T cells, B-cell-depleted T cells, or PBMCs.

The Seattle patients, enrolled during active infection, were followed longitudinally. Source material: peripheral blood. The clonotype was recovered from a woman between 65 and 79 years old with COVID-19, enrolled during active disease. This chain uses TRBV5-6 with TRBJ2-5; 9 bases fit TRBD1. CDR3 protein: CASSPNRGQPQETQYF. The CDR3 DNA is TGTGCCAGCAGCCCGAACAGGGGGCAACCCCAAGAGACCCAGTACTTC.